The clone carrying this TCR beta chain was detected ten times or more. This CDR3 contains 16 residues. The V gene lost 4 bases and the J gene lost 4 bases, with 17 bases spanning the gap. Germline loops: CDR1 MDHEN, CDR2 SYDVKM. The data belong to a study of human T cells and chemical hapten exposure. Time point noted: pre-sensitization, week 0. Treatment denoted: therapeutic diphenylcyclopropenone sensitization with weekly scalp DPC. Each CDR3 protein gets one entry after TCRdb re-called the RACE reads with MiXCR. This table holds 300,000 to 450,000 distinct CDR3 sequences, 4% to 6% found once. The receptor was derived from a woman aged 45-60 years with alopecia areata. Some clones in this sample may be carry-over from other donors' samples. The chain couples TRBV28 to TRBJ1-5; D gene uncertain. The specimen was whole blood, collected in connection with sensitization to the hapten diphenylcyclopropenone (DPC). The CDR3 DNA reads TGTGCCAGCAGTTCCTCGGTTAGAATTCGAAATCAGCCCCAGCATTTT. This gives the protein CASSSSVRIRNQPQHF.